These 4 T cell receptor beta chains came from one sample sequenced in a study of blood T cell repertoires in COVID-19. The protocol was immunoSEQ multiplex PCR, while the TCRdb copy is restricted to in-frame clones and leaves out a portion. In the table there are 170,000 or so clones, 88% of which are singletons. The sequenced sample was PBMCs or T cells enriched from blood (not recorded which). The receptors come from a woman in her 50s who had recovered from COVID-19.

For the CDR3, the DNA is TGTGCCAGCAGTAGAGACTGGGTTGGGGAGACCCAGTACTTC. It is translated as CASSRDWVGETQYF. The chain employs TRBV6-2 or TRBV6-3 and TRBJ2-5; D call uncertain. The length of the CDR3 is 14 residues. Trimming shortened V by 5 bases and J by 5 bases, and 15 bases separated the two germline ends. CDR1 and CDR2 (germline): MNHEY, SVGEGT.

The CDR3: CASSIDLGTVNTEAFF. In DNA form, the CDR3 reads TGTGCCAGTAGTATAGATCTAGGCACTGTGAACACTGAAGCTTTCTTT. The V call is TRBV19, the J call TRBJ1-1; no clear D gene. The germline V and J ends were trimmed by 0 bases and 0 bases, with 11 bases remaining between them. Germline CDR1 and CDR2: LNHDA and SQIVND (reference sequence). The CDR3 covers 16 residues. Drawing the rest from reference TRBV19 and TRBJ1-1, the complete variable domain is DGGITQSPKYLFRKEGQNVTLSCEQNLNHDAMYWYRQDPGQGLRLIYYSQIVNDFQKGDIAEGYSVSREKKESFPLTVTSAQKNPTAFYLCASSIDLGTVNTEAFFGQGTRLTVV.

The V call is TRBV18, the J call TRBJ1-5; D is unclear. The germline CDR1 and CDR2 sequences are KGHSH and LQKENI. The CDR3 is made up of 15 amino acids. Trimming took 3 bases from V and 3 from J, leaving 12 bases between them. The CDR3 loop is CASSPGGQNNQPQHF. The CDR3 coding sequence is TGTGCCAGCTCACCCGGTGGGCAGAACAATCAGCCCCAGCATTTT.

The chain is built from TRBV7-2 and TRBJ2-7; no clear D gene. The V gene lost 6 bases and the J gene lost 2 bases, with 14 bases spanning the gap. The CDR3 is 14 residues long. Germline V gene lookup returns CDR1 SGHTA and CDR2 FQGNSA. CDR3 residues: CASRRHLNTYEQYF. CDR3 coding DNA: TGTGCCAGCAGACGTCACTTGAATACCTACGAGCAGTACTTC.